A single sample is the source of the 3 T cell receptor beta chains below, sequenced in a study of tumor and adjacent non-tumor tissue in lung cancer (dated by TCRdb to between 2017 and 2018). The library relied on multiplex PCR. Sequenced on an Illumina HiSeq 2500. TCRbeta libraries were built by three rounds of nested PCR using primers (Table S4), following protocols modified from ARM-PCR. TCRdb reran the public reads through fastp at Q25 and MiXCR, keeping productive beta chains. For every CDR3 protein sequence, its rows merge into one entry that carries the most common genes and DNA. The sample table contains 65,000 to 85,000 distinct CDR3 sequences; only one count was recorded for around 76% of them. 45% of the sample is in the top ten clones. Bulk unsorted tissue served as the source for RNA extraction, and RNA quality was assessed using a NanoDrop ND-1000 and an Agilent 2100. Normal lung samples were distant non-tumor tissue taken more than 3 cm from the tumor edge.

Source material: distant non-tumor lung tissue. Receptor source: a man aged 55 to 70 with non-small cell lung cancer.

The table lists this clonotype with many counts. This chain joins TRBV5-1 and TRBJ2-3; 7 positions agree with TRBD1. Losses at the gene ends were 5 bases for V and 6 bases for J; bases not matched to a gene: 3. CDR1 is SGHRS, CDR2 YFSETQ, per germline. CDR3 length: 12 amino acids. The CDR3 coding sequence is TGCGCCAGCAGTAAGGGGGCGGATACGCAGTATTTT. It translates to CASSKGADTQYF.

The chain recombines TRBV11-1 with TRBJ2-1, with D hard to call. The germline V gene has CDR1 SGHAT and CDR2 FQDESV (reference sequence). V was trimmed by 6 bases and J by 13 bases, leaving 19 bases between them. The CDR3 extends over 13 amino acids. CDR3 amino acids: CASREGYGNVQFF. For the CDR3, the DNA is TGTGCCAGCAGGGAAGGTTACGGCAATGTACAGTTCTTC. Looking up the rest from reference TRBV11-1 and TRBJ2-1 gives the full variable domain: EAEVAQSPRYKITEKSQAVAFWCDPISGHATLYWYRQILGQGPELLVQFQDESVVDDSQLPKDRFSAERLKGVDSTLKIQPAELGDSAMYLCASREGYGNVQFFGPGTRLTVL.

About this clonotype: The conserved phenylalanine or tryptophan normally closing the CDR3 is absent here, so this likely arose from a read error. The chain joins TRBV6-5 to TRBJ2-5; no reliable D call. This CDR3 region has 12 residues. Trimming took 10 bases from V and 5 from J, leaving 14 bases between them. The germline CDR1 and CDR2 sequences are MNHEY and SVGAGI. The CDR3 reads CAIASGGETQYL. CDR3 nucleotides: TGTGCCATCGCCTCGGGCGGTGAGACCCAGTACCTC.